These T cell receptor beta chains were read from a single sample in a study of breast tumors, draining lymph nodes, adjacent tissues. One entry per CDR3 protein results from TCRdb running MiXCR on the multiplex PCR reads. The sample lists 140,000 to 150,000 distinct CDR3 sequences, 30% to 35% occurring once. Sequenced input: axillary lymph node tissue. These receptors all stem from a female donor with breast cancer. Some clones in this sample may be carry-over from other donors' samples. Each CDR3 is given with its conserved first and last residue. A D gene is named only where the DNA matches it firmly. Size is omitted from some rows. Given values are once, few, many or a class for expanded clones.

CDR3 DNA: TGCGCCAGCAGTGAGTTTCGAGGATTTTATGGCTACACCTTC
CDR3 protein: CASSEFRGFYGYTF
J gene: TRBJ1-2
CDR3 length: 14
V gene: TRBV10-1
D gene: NA
clone size: few

CDR3 DNA: TGTGCCAGCGGAACGGGGGGGAAAAACATTCAGTACTTC
CDR3 protein: CASGTGGKNIQYF
J gene: TRBJ2-4
CDR3 length: 13
V gene: TRBV7-3
D gene: TRBD2
clone size: many

CDR3 DNA: TGTGCCAGCAGCTTGGGGCCCAAACTCGCCGGGGAGCTGTTTTTT
CDR3 protein: CASSLGPKLAGELFF
J gene: TRBJ2-2
CDR3 length: 15
V gene: TRBV5-6
D gene: NA
clone size: many

CDR3 DNA: TGTGCCAGCAGGCTGGACGGCTGGCCCTATAATTCACCCCTCCACTTT
CDR3 protein: CASRLDGWPYNSPLHF
J gene: TRBJ1-6
CDR3 length: 16
V gene: TRBV27
D gene: NA
clone size: many

CDR3 DNA: TGTGCCAGCAGATCTCACGGGGACCCCTCTCAAGAGACCCAGTACTTC
CDR3 protein: CASRSHGDPSQETQYF
J gene: TRBJ2-5
CDR3 length: 16
V gene: TRBV6-6
D gene: NA
clone size: many

CDR3 DNA: TGCGCCAGCAGCTCGGCCTTTGACACAGATACGCAGTATTTT
CDR3 protein: CASSSAFDTDTQYF
J gene: TRBJ2-3
CDR3 length: 14
V gene: TRBV5-1
D gene: NA
clone size: NA

CDR3 DNA: TGTGCCATCAGTGAGGGGTCAGGGGTTTACAATGAGCAGTTCTTC
CDR3 protein: CAISEGSGVYNEQFF
J gene: TRBJ2-1
CDR3 length: 15
V gene: TRBV10-3
D gene: NA
clone size: many

CDR3 DNA: TGTGCCAGCAGTTCCCGACTAGCGGGGGGGGGAGAGACCCAGTACTTC
CDR3 protein: CASSSRLAGGGETQYF
J gene: TRBJ2-5
CDR3 length: 16
V gene: TRBV12-3/TRBV12-4
D gene: TRBD2
clone size: many

CDR3 DNA: TGTGTCAGCAGCTCCCAAGGGGGGAACTACGAGCAGTACTTC
CDR3 protein: CVSSSQGGNYEQYF
J gene: TRBJ2-7
CDR3 length: 14
V gene: TRBV7-9
D gene: NA
clone size: NA

CDR3 DNA: TGTGCCTGGAGTGTGACAGGGATTGCCGGGGAGCTGTTTTTT
CDR3 protein: CAWSVTGIAGELFF
J gene: TRBJ2-2
CDR3 length: 14
V gene: TRBV30
D gene: TRBD1
clone size: many

CDR3 DNA: TGTGCCATCAGTGACACGGACAGGGGTGGAGATACGCAGTATTTT
CDR3 protein: CAISDTDRGGDTQYF
J gene: TRBJ2-3
CDR3 length: 15
V gene: TRBV10-3
D gene: TRBD1
clone size: NA

CDR3 DNA: TGTGCCAGCAGCGTAGGGGACAAAGAGACCCAGTACTTC
CDR3 protein: CASSVGDKETQYF
J gene: TRBJ2-5
CDR3 length: 13
V gene: TRBV9
D gene: NA
clone size: many

CDR3 DNA: TGTGCCAGCAGTGAATACCGGGTTCATTCACCCCTCCACTTT
CDR3 protein: CASSEYRVHSPLHF
J gene: TRBJ1-6
CDR3 length: 14
V gene: TRBV25-1
D gene: NA
clone size: many

CDR3 DNA: TGTGCCAGCAGACGGGGCAACTCCTACGAGCAGTACTTC
CDR3 protein: CASRRGNSYEQYF
J gene: TRBJ2-7
CDR3 length: 13
V gene: TRBV6-6
D gene: NA
clone size: NA

CDR3 DNA: TGCAGCGTTCGGACAGGGGGCACTCCCCTCATCTATGGCTACACCTTC
CDR3 protein: CSVRTGGTPLIYGYTF
J gene: TRBJ1-2
CDR3 length: 16
V gene: TRBV29-1
D gene: TRBD1
clone size: many

CDR3 DNA: TGTGCCAGCAGTCATAATGGGGCCAACGTCCTGACTTTC
CDR3 protein: CASSHNGANVLTF
J gene: TRBJ2-6
CDR3 length: 13
V gene: TRBV12-3/TRBV12-4
D gene: NA
clone size: many

CDR3 DNA: TGTGCCAGCAGCTCCCGGGGGGGCGTGAACACTGAAGCTTTCTTT
CDR3 protein: CASSSRGGVNTEAFF
J gene: TRBJ1-1
CDR3 length: 15
V gene: TRBV5-6
D gene: NA
clone size: few

CDR3 DNA: TGCGCCAGCAGCTCCTCACAAGGGGGGCCGAAGGGGAATGAGCAGTTCTTC
CDR3 protein: CASSSSQGGPKGNEQFF
J gene: TRBJ2-1
CDR3 length: 17
V gene: TRBV5-1
D gene: NA
clone size: many

CDR3 DNA: TGTGCCAGCAGCGAAACAGGGTACATGAACGAGCAGTACTTC
CDR3 protein: CASSETGYMNEQYF
J gene: TRBJ2-7
CDR3 length: 14
V gene: TRBV7-8
D gene: NA
clone size: many

CDR3 DNA: TGTGCCACCAGGAGAGGACAGAATAGCAATCAGCCCCAGCATTTT
CDR3 protein: CATRRGQNSNQPQHF
J gene: TRBJ1-5
CDR3 length: 15
V gene: TRBV15
D gene: NA
clone size: many

CDR3 DNA: TGTGCCAGCAGTGAAGGGGCCTCTGGAAACACCATATATTTT
CDR3 protein: CASSEGASGNTIYF
J gene: TRBJ1-3
CDR3 length: 14
V gene: TRBV6-1
D gene: NA
clone size: many

CDR3 DNA: TGTGCCAGCAGCTTCTACATCCGCAGTGCAACAAAGTCCCCAGATACGCAGTATTTT
CDR3 protein: CASSFYIRSATKSPDTQYF
J gene: TRBJ2-3
CDR3 length: 19
V gene: TRBV7-3
D gene: NA
clone size: NA

CDR3 DNA: TGTGCCAGCAGCGACAGAACCACGAGGTATGGCTACACCTTC
CDR3 protein: CASSDRTTRYGYTF
J gene: TRBJ1-2
CDR3 length: 14
V gene: TRBV7-2
D gene: NA
clone size: many

CDR3 DNA: TGTGCCAGCAGTTACGGCAGGGAATCCTACGAGCAGTACTTC
CDR3 protein: CASSYGRESYEQYF
J gene: TRBJ2-7
CDR3 length: 14
V gene: TRBV6-5
D gene: NA
clone size: many

CDR3 DNA: TGTGCCAGCAGTCCGTGGTTTCGGGAGGGCTATGGCTACACCTTC
CDR3 protein: CASSPWFREGYGYTF
J gene: TRBJ1-2
CDR3 length: 15
V gene: TRBV6-2/TRBV6-3
D gene: NA
clone size: few

CDR3 DNA: TGCAGTGCTTGGGCGGGGGAGGGGGATATAGGCTACACCTTC
CDR3 protein: CSAWAGEGDIGYTF
J gene: TRBJ1-2
CDR3 length: 14
V gene: TRBV20-1
D gene: NA
clone size: NA

CDR3 DNA: TGCAGTGCTAGAGTAGACGCTCAAACCCTCCACTTT
CDR3 protein: CSARVDAQTLHF
J gene: TRBJ1-6
CDR3 length: 12
V gene: TRBV20-1
D gene: NA
clone size: NA

CDR3 DNA: TGCGCCAGCAGCTTGGGGGGGGCGGGCACAGATACGCAGTATTTT
CDR3 protein: CASSLGGAGTDTQYF
J gene: TRBJ2-3
CDR3 length: 15
V gene: TRBV5-1
D gene: NA
clone size: many

CDR3 DNA: TGTGCCAGCAGCTTAGTGGGGGGGCCGGATACGCAGTATTTT
CDR3 protein: CASSLVGGPDTQYF
J gene: TRBJ2-3
CDR3 length: 14
V gene: TRBV7-3
D gene: NA
clone size: NA

CDR3 DNA: TGCAGTGCTAGAGAGACAGGGGGCGAAGGCTACACCTTC
CDR3 protein: CSARETGGEGYTF
J gene: TRBJ1-2
CDR3 length: 13
V gene: TRBV20-1
D gene: TRBD1
clone size: many

CDR3 DNA: TGTGCCAGCAGTGATGACTCCCTTAGCAATCAGCCCCAGCATTTT
CDR3 protein: CASSDDSLSNQPQHF
J gene: TRBJ1-5
CDR3 length: 15
V gene: TRBV2
D gene: NA
clone size: many

CDR3 DNA: TGTGCCAGCAGCTCGGAGCTTCGCACAGATACGCAGTATTTT
CDR3 protein: CASSSELRTDTQYF
J gene: TRBJ2-3
CDR3 length: 14
V gene: TRBV11-2
D gene: NA
clone size: many

CDR3 DNA: TGTGCTACCCAGGGGGCGGGCGAGACCCAGTACTTC
CDR3 protein: CATQGAGETQYF
J gene: TRBJ2-5
CDR3 length: 12
V gene: TRBV2
D gene: TRBD1
clone size: NA

CDR3 DNA: TGTGCCATCAGCTCTGTGGGCGGCACTGAAGCTTTCTTT
CDR3 protein: CAISSVGGTEAFF
J gene: TRBJ1-1
CDR3 length: 13
V gene: TRBV10-3
D gene: NA
clone size: NA

CDR3 DNA: TGCGCCAGCAGCCAAGCCTATGGGACGGAGTACAATGAGCAGTTCTTC
CDR3 protein: CASSQAYGTEYNEQFF
J gene: TRBJ2-1
CDR3 length: 16
V gene: TRBV4-3
D gene: NA
clone size: many

CDR3 DNA: TGCAGTGCACCGACAGGGAGAAACTATGGCTACACCTTC
CDR3 protein: CSAPTGRNYGYTF
J gene: TRBJ1-2
CDR3 length: 13
V gene: TRBV20-1
D gene: TRBD1
clone size: many

CDR3 DNA: TGTGCCAGCAGTCACTCGAAAGGGACAGGGGGCATGAATACGCAGTATTTT
CDR3 protein: CASSHSKGTGGMNTQYF
J gene: TRBJ2-3
CDR3 length: 17
V gene: TRBV6-5
D gene: TRBD1
clone size: few

CDR3 DNA: TGTGCCAGCACAAAAGACCGGGACAGGCGCTCTGGGGCCAACGTCCTGACTTTC
CDR3 protein: CASTKDRDRRSGANVLTF
J gene: TRBJ2-6
CDR3 length: 18
V gene: TRBV6-1
D gene: TRBD1
clone size: many

CDR3 DNA: TGTGGCAGCAGCTTAGATCCAGGTTTAAGCTATGGCTACACCTTC
CDR3 protein: CGSSLDPGLSYGYTF
J gene: TRBJ1-2
CDR3 length: 15
V gene: TRBV11-2
D gene: NA
clone size: NA

CDR3 DNA: TGTGCCAGCTCACCACTCACAGCTGAAGCTTTCTTT
CDR3 protein: CASSPLTAEAFF
J gene: TRBJ1-1
CDR3 length: 12
V gene: TRBV7-9
D gene: NA
clone size: NA

CDR3 DNA: TGTGCCAGCAGACCACGAGGCTCGGACTATGGCTACACCTTC
CDR3 protein: CASRPRGSDYGYTF
J gene: TRBJ1-2
CDR3 length: 14
V gene: TRBV27
D gene: NA
clone size: many

CDR3 DNA: TGTGCCAGCAGCTTCGGGGCAGGCATCTATGGCTACACCTTC
CDR3 protein: CASSFGAGIYGYTF
J gene: TRBJ1-2
CDR3 length: 14
V gene: TRBV5-8
D gene: NA
clone size: many

CDR3 DNA: TGTGCCAGCAGCTCCGGACAGGGTATCCCCATTCAGTACTTC
CDR3 protein: CASSSGQGIPIQYF
J gene: TRBJ2-4
CDR3 length: 14
V gene: TRBV11-2
D gene: TRBD1
clone size: many

CDR3 DNA: TGTGCCAGCAGTTTATTAGGGTTGGGCTATAATTCACCCCTCCACTTT
CDR3 protein: CASSLLGLGYNSPLHF
J gene: TRBJ1-6
CDR3 length: 16
V gene: TRBV27
D gene: NA
clone size: many

CDR3 DNA: TGTGCCATCAGTGAGACAGACTATGGCTACACCTTC
CDR3 protein: CAISETDYGYTF
J gene: TRBJ1-2
CDR3 length: 12
V gene: TRBV10-3
D gene: NA
clone size: many

CDR3 DNA: TGTGCCAGCAGGAAGATCGACAGATCTAATTCACCCCTCCACTTT
CDR3 protein: CASRKIDRSNSPLHF
J gene: TRBJ1-6
CDR3 length: 15
V gene: TRBV6-2/TRBV6-3
D gene: NA
clone size: many

CDR3 DNA: TGTGCCAGCAGGCCCGGGACAGGGCAGCACAATGAGCAGTTCTTC
CDR3 protein: CASRPGTGQHNEQFF
J gene: TRBJ2-1
CDR3 length: 15
V gene: TRBV6-1
D gene: TRBD1
clone size: many

CDR3 DNA: TGTGCCAGCAGCAAGGACAGGGGTGCGTACGAGCAGTACTTC
CDR3 protein: CASSKDRGAYEQYF
J gene: TRBJ2-7
CDR3 length: 14
V gene: TRBV2
D gene: TRBD1
clone size: many

CDR3 DNA: TGCGCCAGCAGTGAGACTAGCGGGGGTCATGAGCAGTTCTTC
CDR3 protein: CASSETSGGHEQFF
J gene: TRBJ2-1
CDR3 length: 14
V gene: TRBV10-1
D gene: TRBD2
clone size: NA

CDR3 DNA: TGCGCCAGCAGCCACTCTAAGGCAGGTGGCTACACCTTC
CDR3 protein: CASSHSKAGGYTF
J gene: TRBJ1-2
CDR3 length: 13
V gene: TRBV4-1
D gene: NA
clone size: many

CDR3 DNA: TGTGCCAGCAGTCGTAGTGACAGTAATCAGCCCCAGCATTTT
CDR3 protein: CASSRSDSNQPQHF
J gene: TRBJ1-5
CDR3 length: 14
V gene: TRBV27
D gene: NA
clone size: many

CDR3 DNA: TGTGCCAGCAGTAAAGCCTACGAGCAGTACTTC
CDR3 protein: CASSKAYEQYF
J gene: TRBJ2-7
CDR3 length: 11
V gene: TRBV2
D gene: NA
clone size: many